The 3 T cell receptor beta chains listed next were all sequenced from one sample in a study of spatial heterogeneity in lung cancer. A single record per CDR3 protein comes from TCRdb applying MiXCR to the 5' RACE reads. The sample includes under 150,000 distinct CDR3 sequences, about 12% of them seen just once. Time point defined: blood at routine non-recurrence follow-up after resection. Unsorted whole RNA from tumor, nontumor lung or frozen PBMC underwent sequencing. The sequences come from PBMCs, collected at follow-up. All receptors come from a male donor with early-stage non-small cell lung cancer.

The V and J genes are TRBV6-5 and TRBJ2-5; D might be TRBD2 (5 bases). The V gene's germline CDR1 is MNHEY and CDR2 SVGAGI. The CDR3 is 14 residues long. With 6 bases removed from V and 0 bases from J, the gap between germline ends came to 11 bases. The CDR3 DNA follows: TGTGCCAGCAGCGGAGGCCCGGACCAAGAGACCCAGTACTTC. It codes for CASSGGPDQETQYF.

This chain uses TRBV4-3 with TRBJ2-6; D may be TRBD1 or TRBD2 (5 bases each). CDR1 and CDR2 from the germline V gene are LGHNA and YSLEER. CDR3 size: 15 residues. The ends were cut back, 0 bases at V and 6 bases at J, with 9 bases in the middle. CDR3 bases: TGCGCCAGCAGCCAAGAGGGACCCCTGGCCAACGTCCTGACTTTC. It translates to CASSQEGPLANVLTF.

This clonotype was seen ten or more times. This rearrangement joins TRBV28 to TRBJ2-7; weak D call: TRBD2 (6 bases). Germline V gene lookup returns CDR1 MDHEN and CDR2 SYDVKM. V was shortened by 2 bases and J by 5 bases, with 16 bases between the two germline ends. The CDR3 has 15 residues. The CDR3 sequence is CASSLEYGGRHEQYF. In DNA form, the CDR3 reads TGTGCCAGCAGTTTAGAATACGGGGGTCGGCACGAGCAGTACTTC.